These T cell receptor beta chains were read from a single sample in a study of T cell responses to AZD1222 COVID-19 vaccine. Clones were read by immunoSEQ multiplex PCR, and TCRdb kept only the in-frame ones, dropping some. The table has 150,000 or so clones, about nine tenths seen once. Material: peripheral blood, obtained 28 days after the second AZD1222 dose. These receptor sequences come from an adult who received the AZD1222 COVID-19 vaccine. CDR3s include the opening cysteine and the closing phenylalanine or tryptophan. Each record gives: D gene, clone size, V gene, J gene, CDR3 DNA, CDR3 protein. The D gene is left open where the match is weak. A clone size is listed for some rows: how often the clone was seen (once, few, many), or a class if it is expanded.

TRBD1	-	TRBV24-1	TRBJ2-5	TGTGCCACCAGTGACCCGACAGGGGAAGGGGAGACCCAGTACTTC	CATSDPTGEGETQYF
-	-	TRBV28	TRBJ1-4	TGTGCCAGCAGTTTAGAGGGATGGGATGAAAAACTGTTTTTT	CASSLEGWDEKLFF
TRBD1	-	TRBV19	TRBJ1-2	TGTGCCACCGGACAGGGTAATGGCTACACCTTC	CATGQGNGYTF
TRBD1	-	TRBV11-2	TRBJ2-7	TGTGCCAGCAGCTCCCGGGACAGGGGAGCCTACGAGCAGTACTTC	CASSSRDRGAYEQYF
-	-	TRBV28	TRBJ1-5	TGTGCCAGCAGCGACAGGCTCCAGCCCCAGCATTTT	CASSDRLQPQHF
-	once	TRBV10-3	TRBJ2-1	TGTGCCATCAGCCTCTCCAAGGGGAGAAGCAATGAGCAGTTCTTC	CAISLSKGRSNEQFF
TRBD2	once	TRBV2	TRBJ2-2	TGTGCCAGCACAAGCGGGAGGGCCAACGGGGAGCTGTTTTTT	CASTSGRANGELFF
TRBD2	-	TRBV24-1	TRBJ2-7	TGTGCCCCAGCGGGAGGGAACCCCTACGAGCAGTACTTC	CAPAGGNPYEQYF
TRBD2	-	TRBV11-1	TRBJ2-7	TGTGCCAGCAGCTTAATGGCGGGAGTCAGCTACGAGCAGTACTTC	CASSLMAGVSYEQYF
TRBD1	-	TRBV18	TRBJ1-4	TGTGCCAGCTCACCACGGGACAGTTATGAAAAACTGTTTTTT	CASSPRDSYEKLFF
-	-	TRBV11-3	TRBJ1-1	TGTGCCAGCAGCCCCGGGGGCGGCGCGGTTGAAGCTTTCTTT	CASSPGGGAVEAFF
-	-	TRBV4-1	TRBJ1-2	TGCGCCAGCAGCCAAGAAGACAGAACTAACTATGGCTACACCTTC	CASSQEDRTNYGYTF
TRBD2	-	TRBV28	TRBJ2-3	TGTGCCAACAGTGCTCTGAAACGGACTAGCGGGTTCCACACAGATACGCAGTATTTT	CANSALKRTSGFHTDTQYF
-	-	TRBV10-3	TRBJ1-3	TGTGCCATCAGTGGGACTGCCGCTGGAAACACCATATATTTT	CAISGTAAGNTIYF
-	-	TRBV2	TRBJ2-7	TGTGCCAGCAGTGCGGGCGGACGCTACGAGCAGTACTTC	CASSAGGRYEQYF
-	-	TRBV5-1	TRBJ2-7	TGCGCCAGCAGCTTAGCAGGGAGTCCTACCTACGAGCAGTACTTC	CASSLAGSPTYEQYF
-	-	TRBV19	TRBJ1-2	TGTGCCAGTAGTATATCCACCCAGGAGTGGGGAGGGGTTGGCGATGGCTACACCTTC	CASSISTQEWGGVGDGYTF
TRBD2	few	TRBV7-9	TRBJ2-5	TGTGCCAGCAGCCCTGGACTAGCCCAAGAGACCCAGTACTTC	CASSPGLAQETQYF